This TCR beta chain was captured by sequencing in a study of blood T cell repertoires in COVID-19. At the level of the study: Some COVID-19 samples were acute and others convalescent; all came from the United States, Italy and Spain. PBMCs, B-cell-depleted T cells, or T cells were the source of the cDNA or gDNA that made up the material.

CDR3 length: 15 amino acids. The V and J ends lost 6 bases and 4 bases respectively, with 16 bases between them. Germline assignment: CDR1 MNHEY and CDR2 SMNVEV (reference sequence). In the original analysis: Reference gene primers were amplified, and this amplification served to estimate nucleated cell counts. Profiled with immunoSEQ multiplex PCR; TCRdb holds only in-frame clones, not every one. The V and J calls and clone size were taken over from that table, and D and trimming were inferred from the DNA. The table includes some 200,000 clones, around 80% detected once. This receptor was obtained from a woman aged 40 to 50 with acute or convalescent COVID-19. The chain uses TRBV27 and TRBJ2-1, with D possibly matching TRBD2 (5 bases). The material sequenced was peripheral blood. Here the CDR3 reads CASSFSGNEYNEQFF. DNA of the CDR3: TGTGCCAGCAGCTTCAGCGGAAACGAATACAATGAGCAGTTCTTC.